The entry that follows covers one T cell receptor beta chain sequence. Germline lookup yields CDR1 SGHKS and CDR2 YYEKEE (reference sequence). The CDR3 sequence is 17 residues long. With V trimmed by 0 bases and J by 0 bases, 7 bases remained unmatched. TCRdb keeps only in-frame clones here, not all; method: immunoSEQ multiplex PCR. The sample records more than 9,000 clones, about 94% being singletons. The sample belongs to a study of technical replicates of blood from a handful of donors. The specimen was PBMCs. This receptor was identified in a human donor in good health. This rearrangement joins TRBV5-5 to TRBJ1-1; TRBD1 matches at 8 bases. The CDR3 region is CASSLGRTGNLNTEAFF. The CDR3 DNA follows: TGTGCCAGCAGCTTGGGTCGGACAGGGAACTTGAACACTGAAGCTTTCTTT.